The present TCR beta chain was sequenced within a study of T cell repertoires in cytomegalovirus infection. The wider study: Indicated by public TCR beta signatures were CMV infection and matching HLA type.

TCRdb processed the reads anew with MiXCR; each CDR3 protein has one entry. The sample records approximately 730,000 distinct CDR3 sequences, almost 30% being singletons. This clonotype appeared a few times. Its target is not known. Germline V gene data show CDR1 as LGHDT and CDR2 as YNNKEL (reference sequence). This CDR3 contains 19 residues. Trimming cost V 1 base and J 3 bases, with 24 bases left between them. Study-level findings and limits: HLA-C-restricted CMV-specific TCR beta clonotypes prevailed in the ex vivo response.

The chain couples TRBV3-1 to TRBJ1-1; weak D call: TRBD1 (6 bases). The sequencing used cultured CD8+ T cells from PBMCs, collected from culture after CMV antigen stimulation. The clonotype originates from a human donor in good health (CMV status not recorded). Some clones in this sample may be carry-over from other donors' samples. CDR3: CASSQVPWGRAVLDTEAFF. CDR3 DNA: TGTGCCAGCAGCCAAGTCCCTTGGGGGCGCGCAGTTTTGGACACTGAAGCTTTCTTT.